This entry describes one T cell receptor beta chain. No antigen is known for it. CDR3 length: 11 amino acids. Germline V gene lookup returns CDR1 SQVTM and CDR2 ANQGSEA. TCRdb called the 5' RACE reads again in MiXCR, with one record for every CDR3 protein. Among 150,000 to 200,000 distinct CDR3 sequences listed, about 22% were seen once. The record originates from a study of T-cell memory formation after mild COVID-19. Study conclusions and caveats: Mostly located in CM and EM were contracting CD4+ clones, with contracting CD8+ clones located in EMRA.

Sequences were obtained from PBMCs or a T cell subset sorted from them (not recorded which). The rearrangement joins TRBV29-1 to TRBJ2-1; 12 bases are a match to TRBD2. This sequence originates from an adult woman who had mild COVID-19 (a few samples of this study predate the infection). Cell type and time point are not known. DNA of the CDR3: TGCACAGGACTAGCGGGAAATGAGCAGTTCTTC. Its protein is CTGLAGNEQFF.